Listed below are T cell receptor beta chains from one sample, sequenced in a study of blood T cell repertoires in COVID-19. TCRdb's copy holds only in-frame clones and misses some; the assay was immunoSEQ multiplex PCR. Of 200,000 to 250,000 clones in the sample, 80% to 90% are singletons; the top ten hold 1.5%. The sample taken for sequencing was peripheral blood. The source is a man between 18 and 29 years old with active or convalescent COVID-19. The conserved cysteine and the conserved F or W are not part of the CDR3 here. The order of the fields is CDR3 length, V gene, CDR3 protein.

>12|TRBV28
ASRPEGREDEQF
>10|TRBV28
ASSLSGQPQH
>15|TRBV7-8
ASSLARLAETTYEQY
>13|TRBV11-2
ASSQGTSADNEQF
>12|TRBV25-1
ASRETAGGGEQY
>10|TRBV30
AWSPLLPEAF
>13|TRBV5-1
ASTSRGGPATEAF
>11|TRBV10-2
ASRGANNSPLH
>12|TRBV5-1
ASSLSLAGNEQF
>13|TRBV5-4
ASSLSGRAQETQY
>13|TRBV5-4
ASSLGGGRNYGYT
>12|TRBV6-2/TRBV6-3
ASSYSTISDTQY
>13|TRBV6-5
ASMRGTGGIYEQY
>12|TRBV29-1
SVHRGVMNTEAF
>13|TRBV7-6
ASSPRQGEGGELF
>9|TRBV20-1
SAREGAEAF
>11|TRBV7-2
ASSTGLGYEQY
>12|TRBV19
ASSEGQGLHEQY
>13|TRBV7-9
ASSLPGRGQETQY
>12|TRBV3-1/TRBV3-2
ASSETGLTGELF
>14|TRBV29-1
SVESPQAGEYNEQF
>13|TRBV5-1
ASSPGDRAVYEQY
>13|TRBV6-1
ASSEGLLKSETQY
>15|TRBV27
ASSLSTSGFLYNEQF
>14|TRBV28
ASSSRVGLADYEQY
>13|TRBV28
ASSLRAPNTGELF
>14|TRBV3-1/TRBV3-2
ASSQDRGPLAYEQY
>13|TRBV9
ASSAGGGPYNEQF
>12|TRBV7-2
ASSQQGSPGELF
>12|TRBV3-1/TRBV3-2
ASSQGGPWGGYT
>11|TRBV30
AWSVRKESEQF
>14|TRBV5-1
ASSLASQALREKLF
>13|TRBV5-6
ASSLAGQGAQGYT
>12|TRBV5-1
ASSLGWGDSKLF
>20|TRBV7-3
ASSLRGQGGLAGGANTGELF
>11|TRBV27
ASRLAGRYEQY
>13|TRBV2
ASSAEGLVKNIQY
>12|TRBV7-2
ASSLAELSYEQY
>12|TRBV28
ASRGGPRSYEQY
>12|TRBV5-4
ASRAGQVVSEAF
>11|TRBV6-5
ASRWTGPYGYT
>12|TRBV11-2
ASSSGLDTGELF
>11|TRBV5-1
ASSFSQAYEQY
>12|TRBV9
ASSVAAGNEKLF
>13|TRBV28
ASSLPSGSSNIQY
>10|TRBV6-2/TRBV6-3
ASSFREGPQH
>12|TRBV28
ASSTSSGKVEQY
>13|TRBV5-4
ASSYGTASTDTQY
>11|TRBV27
ASSLSGGYEQY
>13|TRBV27
ASSFGAGTNEKLF